This TCR beta chain was profiled in a study of blood T cell repertoires in COVID-19 (dated by TCRdb to the early 2020s). With regard to the full study: Samples covering the acute and convalescent phases of COVID-19 were provided by collaborators in the United States, Italy and Spain. A freely available public database, intended as a resource for researchers studying the immune response to SARS-CoV-2, is where the repertoires were released. A de-identified subject ID, COVID-19 status, age in years and sex were almost always included in the sample metadata. The material from the prospective study consisted of cDNA or gDNA derived from T cells, B-cell-depleted T cells, or PBMCs. Where available, HLA class I and class II types were obtained from metadata supplied by the sample provider rather than from assay-based typing. Subjects who had been exposed to COVID-19, were actively infected with it, or had recovered from it provided the deeply sampled blood TCRbeta repertoires that made up the dataset. Samples were obtained from the ongoing ImmuneRACE study (first 160 participants) and from 1,254 subjects provided by 6 global collaborators.

Enrolling through a virtual design, the prospective study's participants ranged in age from roughly 18 to 90 years and lived across about two dozen United States geographic areas. In the prospective study, participants were assigned to cohorts based on the clinical history participants reported in a screening survey and a study questionnaire. Recovered participants in ImmuneRACE Cohort 3 were defined by two consecutive negative NP/OP PCR tests, clearance by a healthcare professional, or resolution of symptoms. In the prospective study, whole blood, serum and a nasopharyngeal or oropharyngeal swab were collected from each participant by mobile phlebotomists. Over an approximately 2-month period, participants in the prospective study had the option of providing additional blood draws and questionnaires. Before DNA extraction, prospective study blood samples were shipped either frozen or at room temperature.

The germline V gene supplies CDR1 SGHTA and CDR2 FQGTGA. V is pruned by 2 bases and J by 0 bases, leaving 22 bases of the junction without a gene match. The cysteine opens and the phenylalanine closes a CDR3 of 21 amino acids. Only the CDR3 DNA stays, 63 bases, in frame from base 1. TCRbeta CDR3 regions were amplified from genomic DNA using the immunoSEQ Assay, a bias-controlled multiplex PCR. The source study handled its data this way. The number of nucleated cells in each sample was estimated by amplification of reference gene primers within the assay. To quantify the absolute abundance of each unique TCRbeta CDR3 rearrangement, sequence reads were collapsed and filtered. For each sample, productive Simpson clonality was calculated as the square root of Simpson's diversity index over productive rearrangements. TCRdb provides this immuneACCESS table in a form limited to in-frame rearrangements. Some clones are lacking; in checked studies, under half of them reflect an unresolved V gene, and why the rest are absent is not known. V, J and clone size were drawn from that table, and D and trimming were deduced from the DNA. This sample has approximately 350,000 clones in its table, and over 80% of those were observed once. 5.1% of the sample goes to the ten largest clones.

This clone was detected only a few times. Which antigen it targets is not known. Nothing much larger sits one base from this clone, and base qualities are not available. Beyond this particular receptor, the publication reports: The quantity of clinical and demographic metadata differed by source and by participant and was supplied without curation.

The rearrangement combines TRBV7-3 with TRBJ2-7, with TRBD2 matching 7 junction bases. Sequencing input: PBMCs or T cells enriched from blood (not recorded which). The clonotype comes from a woman aged 45-60 years who had recovered from COVID-19. The CDR3 region reads CASSLPLWTVLRGGHSYEQYF. The bases read TGTGCCAGCAGCTTACCCCTGTGGACCGTCCTACGCGGGGGTCACTCCTACGAGCAGTACTTC.